The 3 T cell receptor beta chains below all came from one sample that was sequenced in a study of vaccination and CD4 T cells after COVID-19. Sequence data for DNA of cultured CD4+ T cells were generated by the Oncomine TCR Beta short-read assay. TCRdb independently ran MiXCR on the PCR reads; one entry per CDR3 protein. The sample lists several thousand distinct CDR3 sequences, roughly 44% seen once, with 41% in the top ten. Documented treatment: roughly ten-day PBMC culture with coronavirus spike peptide pools or control peptides (ViraFEST assay). The antigens for these receptors are not known. The source material was CD4+ T cells from blood, cultured in vitro. These receptors all come from a human donor who had recovered from COVID-19.

This clonotype was recorded once. The chain carries TRBV11-1 and TRBJ1-1; possible D gene TRBD1, 5 bases. CDR1 and CDR2 from the germline V gene are SGHAT and FQDESV (reference sequence). V was cut by 4 bases and J by 1 base, with 28 bases left in between. This CDR3 is 20 amino acids long. The CDR3 DNA reads TGTGCCAGCAGCTCATGGGGTTCCGGGGGTTTTGCGGAAAGGAACACTGAAGCTTTCTTT. This translates into CASSSWGSGGFAERNTEAFF.

The chain links TRBV6-4 to TRBJ2-1, with 9 bases lining up with TRBD2. V was pared by 0 bases and J by 2 bases, with 2 bases of the junction left unmatched. Germline assignment: CDR1 MRHNA and CDR2 SNTAGT. This CDR3 comprises 16 residues. In DNA, the CDR3 is TGTGCCAGCAGTGACTCGGGCGGGAGGGCCTACAATGAGCAGTTCTTC. This gives the protein CASSDSGGRAYNEQFF.

The V gene is TRBV2, the J gene TRBJ2-5; TRBD2 might be the D (5 bases). Between the trimmed V and J ends, which lost 10 bases and 5 bases, there was a span of 14 bases. CDR3 length: 12 residues. Per the germline V gene, CDR1 is SNHLY and CDR2 is FYNNEI. CDR3 protein: CATQSPGETQYF. The CDR3 DNA follows: TGTGCCACCCAGTCTCCGGGGGAGACCCAGTACTTC.